This T cell receptor beta chain originates from a study of blood T cell repertoires in COVID-19. Study-level information: The cDNA or gDNA used as material had been derived from T cells, B-cell-depleted T cells, or PBMCs.

The table lists this clone with a count of one. Method: immunoSEQ multiplex PCR; TCRdb's copy keeps in-frame clones and lacks some. This table has about 64,000 clones, approximately 70% appearing once. Cohort allocation depended upon clinical history that participants reported. Trimming at V came to 5 bases and at J to 4 bases, leaving 4 bases not matched to a gene. The CDR3 extends over 15 amino acids. CDR1 and CDR2 (germline): SGHNT, YYREEE (reference sequence). The specimen was PBMCs or T cells enriched from blood (not recorded which). The chain joins TRBV5-4 to TRBJ2-5, with 14 nucleotides matching TRBD2. The receptor was isolated from a woman in her fifties or sixties who had been exposed to COVID-19. The CDR3: CASRKGTSGRETQYF. The CDR3, as DNA: TGTGCCAGCAGAAAGGGGACTAGCGGGAGAGAGACCCAGTACTTC.